A single sample gave rise to the 24 T cell receptor beta chains below, sequenced in a study of T cell responses to AZD1222 COVID-19 vaccine. Clones were read by immunoSEQ multiplex PCR, and TCRdb kept only the in-frame ones, dropping some. The profile shows tens of thousands of clones, about 84% of them singletons. The sample here was peripheral blood, taken 28 days after the second AZD1222 dose. These receptors were taken from an adult who received the AZD1222 COVID-19 vaccine.

The V and J genes are TRBV7-9 and TRBJ2-5; D is possibly TRBD2 (5 bases). Trimming took off 0 bases at V and 5 bases at J, with 16 bases between the two ends. The germline gives CDR1 SEHNR, CDR2 FQNEAQ (reference sequence). This CDR3 spans 16 amino acids. The CDR3 DNA is TGTGCCAGCAGCTTAGCGCCCTCACACCCGGGGGAGACCCAGTACTTC. Amino acid sequence: CASSLAPSHPGETQYF.

The table lists this clone with a few counts. The chain recombines TRBV19 with TRBJ1-5, with D possibly matching TRBD1 (6 bases). Deletions cut 3 bases from V and 0 bases from J, with 12 bases between. Germline CDR1 and CDR2: LNHDA and SQIVND (reference sequence). The CDR3 length is 16 residues. CDR3 in DNA: TGTGCCAGTAGTATCCAGGACAGTCCTAGCAATCAGCCCCAGCATTTT. Translated, it gives CASSIQDSPSNQPQHF.

The V call is TRBV27, the J call TRBJ1-4; D unresolved. The CDR3 contains 12 residues. CDR1 is MNHEY and CDR2 is SMNVEV in the germline V gene (reference sequence). Trimming pared 6 bases from V and 8 bases from J, leaving 10 bases between. The CDR3 region is CASRDRKEKLFF. In nucleotides, the CDR3 is TGTGCCAGCAGGGACCGGAAGGAAAAACTGTTTTTT.

The genes are TRBV3-1 (or the pseudogene TRBV3-2) and TRBJ1-1; D gene unclear. CDR1 and CDR2 from the germline V gene are LGHDT and YNNKEL (reference sequence). The CDR3 runs 14 residues. Trimming pared 0 bases from V and 6 bases from J, leaving 11 bases between. CDR3 DNA sequence: TGTGCCAGCAGCCAAGACTCGGGTGGGTCTGAAGCTTTCTTT. It yields the protein CASSQDSGGSEAFF.

This clone was seen just once. The chain links TRBV7-2 to TRBJ2-5; D is uncertain. Germline V gives CDR1 SGHTA, CDR2 FQGNSA. The CDR3 has 13 residues. V was shortened by 4 bases and J by 5 bases, with 11 bases between the two germline ends. CDR3 nucleotide sequence: TGTGCCAGCAGCTCGAACGGTAGGGAGACCCAGTACTTC. Encoded protein: CASSSNGRETQYF.

This chain links TRBV11-2 with TRBJ2-1; 7 nucleotides line up with TRBD2. Germline lookup yields CDR1 SGHAT and CDR2 FQNNGV. This CDR3 region has 16 residues. J gave up 8 bases and V 3 bases, and 13 bases lay outside the gene matches. CDR3: CASSFSRGGRVDEQFF. Written as DNA, the CDR3 is TGTGCCAGCAGCTTTAGCAGAGGCGGGAGAGTCGATGAGCAGTTCTTC.

The chain carries TRBV6-2 or TRBV6-3 and TRBJ2-5; D is perhaps TRBD1 (6 bases). CDR1 MNHEY and CDR2 SVGEGT come from the germline V gene. There are 12 residues in the CDR3. Trimming removed 5 bases at V and 6 bases at J, with 10 bases between. CDR3 sequence: CASSTGLQTQYF. The CDR3 DNA is TGTGCCAGCAGTACAGGGTTGCAGACCCAGTACTTC.

The chain combines TRBV9 with TRBJ2-1; TRBD1 might be the D (5 bases). The ends were cut back, 2 bases at V and 7 bases at J, with 19 bases in the middle. The CDR3 extends over 16 amino acids. Germline lookup yields CDR1 SGDLS and CDR2 YYNGEE. The CDR3 is CASSVQGSRWGNEQFF. CDR3 DNA sequence: TGTGCCAGCAGCGTTCAGGGCAGCCGGTGGGGAAATGAGCAGTTCTTC.

The rearrangement links TRBV7-2 to TRBJ1-4, with D perhaps TRBD1 (5 bases). Trimming removed 1 base from V and 3 bases from J, with 9 bases in between. From germline, CDR1 is SGHTA and CDR2 FQGNSA. The CDR3 length is 15 residues. The CDR3: CASSLDVGPNEKLFF. CDR3 sequence (DNA): TGTGCCAGCAGCTTAGATGTGGGGCCTAATGAAAAACTGTTTTTT.

The V call is TRBV10-3, the J call TRBJ2-7; a weak D match, TRBD2 (5 bases). The germline V gene encodes CDR1 ENHRY and CDR2 SYGVKD. This CDR3 has 13 amino acids. V lost 6 bases to trimming and J lost 8 bases, with 17 bases between them. CDR3 sequence: CAIRASEDLKQYV. The DNA for the CDR3 is TGTGCCATCAGGGCGTCGGAGGATCTTAAGCAGTACGTC.

CDR3 coding DNA: TGTGCCAGCAGCTTAGAGCTCTATGGCTACACCTTC. It yields the protein CASSLELYGYTF. V usage is TRBV7-9 and J usage is TRBJ1-2; D remains unclear. V dropped 1 base and J dropped 4 bases, with 4 bases sitting between them. Germline V gene sequence: CDR1 SEHNR, CDR2 FQNEAQ (reference sequence). The CDR3 has 12 amino acids.

This clone was counted once. The genes are TRBV9 and TRBJ2-3; unclear D gene. This CDR3 comprises 12 residues. From germline, CDR1 is SGDLS and CDR2 YYNGEE. V lost 3 bases, J lost 6 bases, and 8 bases lay in between. For the CDR3, the DNA is TGTGCCAGCAGCGCAGGAAGGGATACGCAGTATTTT. Translation gives CASSAGRDTQYF. Complete variable domain (other parts from reference TRBV9 and TRBJ2-3): DSGVTQTPKHLITATGQRVTLRCSPRSGDLSVYWYQQSLDQGLQFLIQYYNGEERAKGNILERFSAQQFPDLHSELNLSSLELGDSALYFCASSAGRDTQYFGPGTRLTVL.

The rearrangement uses TRBV29-1 and TRBJ2-2; the D gene could be TRBD1 or TRBD2 (5 bases each). This CDR3 region has 14 residues. V lost 3 bases and J 1 base, leaving 9 bases between the germline ends. Germline V CDR1 and CDR2: SQVTM, ANQGSEA. Here the CDR3 DNA reads TGCAGCGTTGAGGGGACGGTGAACACCGGGGAGCTGTTTTTT. Translated, it gives CSVEGTVNTGELFF.

The chain links TRBV2 to TRBJ2-3; 10 nucleotides match TRBD2. Trimming removed 6 bases from V and 1 base from J; junction bases left unmatched: 4. The germline CDR1 and CDR2 sequences are SNHLY and FYNNEI. This CDR3 contains 15 residues. CDR3 coding DNA: TGTGCCAGCAGACTAGCGGGGTTAGGCACAGATACGCAGTATTTT. It yields the protein CASRLAGLGTDTQYF.

This clone showed up just once. This chain uses TRBV2 with TRBJ1-3, with D possibly being TRBD1 (6 bases). Germline V gene sequence: CDR1 SNHLY, CDR2 FYNNEI. The CDR3 has 15 amino acids. V lost 6 bases and J 2 bases, leaving 14 bases between the germline ends. CDR3 protein: CASRPQGPTGNTIYF. The CDR3 DNA is TGTGCCAGCAGACCACAGGGTCCCACTGGAAACACCATATATTTT.

This chain uses TRBV13 with TRBJ2-3; no reliable D call. From germline, CDR1 is PRHDT and CDR2 FYEKMQ (reference sequence). The CDR3 has 13 amino acids. V dropped 5 bases and J dropped 3 bases, with 9 bases sitting between them. As DNA, the CDR3 is TGTGCCAGCAGCCCTAAGGTAACAGATACGCAGTATTTT. It specifies CASSPKVTDTQYF.

The chain combines TRBV28 with TRBJ2-5; TRBD2 agrees at 13 bases. The CDR3 sequence is 15 residues long. CDR1 and CDR2 (germline): MDHEN, SYDVKM. V dropped 2 bases and J dropped 6; count of bases not matched to a gene: 3. CDR3 loop: CASSLRTSGRKTQYF. CDR3 nucleotide sequence: TGTGCCAGCAGTTTAAGGACTAGCGGGAGAAAGACCCAGTACTTC. The full variable domain, in which reference TRBV28 and TRBJ2-5 provide the parts outside the CDR3, is DVKVTQSSRYLVKRTGEKVFLECVQDMDHENMFWYRQDPGLGLRLIYFSYDVKMKEKGDIPEGYSVSREKKERFSLILESASTNQTSMYLCASSLRTSGRKTQYFGPGTRLLVL.

The chain recombines TRBV6-5 with TRBJ1-2; D uncertain. The V end lost 0 bases, the J end lost 6 bases, and 11 bases lay between the germline ends. CDR1 and CDR2 from the germline V gene are MNHEY and SVGAGI. The CDR3 is 14 residues long. CDR3 amino acids: CASSYSRVLDGYTF. The CDR3, as DNA: TGTGCCAGCAGTTACTCTAGGGTTTTGGATGGCTACACCTTC.

This clone was picked up one time. The chain has TRBV28 and TRBJ1-6; tentatively, D is TRBD1 (6 bases). The V and J ends lost 6 bases and 10 bases respectively, with 10 bases between them. Looked up from germline, CDR1 is MDHEN and CDR2 is SYDVKM. The CDR3 is 12 amino acids. In DNA, the CDR3 is TGTGCCAGCAGACAGGGTGGATCACCCCTCCACTTT. Its translation is CASRQGGSPLHF.

The chain links TRBV6-6 to TRBJ1-6; possibly TRBD1 for D (5 bases). Germline V lookup: CDR1 MNHNY, CDR2 SVGAGI (reference sequence). Between the trimmed V and J ends, which lost 2 bases and 7 bases, there was a span of 12 bases. This CDR3 has 15 amino acids. The CDR3 DNA reads as TGTGCCAGCAGTTACCCGGGACGGGAAAATTCACCCCTCCACTTT. Translating it yields CASSYPGRENSPLHF.

J is TRBJ1-1 and V is TRBV4-2, with TRBD1 matching over 8 bases. V shed 0 bases and J 5 bases; nucleotides not matched to a gene: 11. Germline CDR1 LGHNA, CDR2 YNFKEQ. CDR3 length: 17 amino acids. The CDR3: CASSQDWLAGGLTEAFF. The CDR3 coding sequence is TGTGCCAGCAGCCAAGATTGGTTAGCAGGGGGCCTAACTGAAGCTTTCTTT.

The gene calls are TRBV2 and TRBJ2-5; 8 bases are shared with TRBD2. The CDR3 is 14 residues long. Unmatched junction bases numbered 7, after V lost 5 bases and J lost 5 bases. CDR1 is SNHLY, CDR2 FYNNEI, per germline. CDR3: CASSQRERRETQYF. The CDR3 DNA reads as TGTGCCAGCAGTCAGCGGGAGAGGCGGGAGACCCAGTACTTC.

This clone was seen only a few times. This chain joins TRBV30 and TRBJ1-3, with D possibly being TRBD1 (5 bases). This CDR3 is 15 amino acids long. V was trimmed by 3 bases and J by 4 bases, leaving 16 bases between them. CDR1 and CDR2 (germline): GTSNPN, SVGIG (reference sequence). CDR3 in amino acids: CAWRAPGTGGNTIYF. CDR3 DNA sequence: TGTGCCTGGAGGGCCCCAGGGACGGGCGGAAACACCATATATTTT. The variable domain in full, with the rest retrieved from reference TRBV30 and TRBJ1-3, is SQTIHQWPATLVQPVGSPLSLECTVEGTSNPNLYWYRQAAGRGLQLLFYSVGIGQISSEVPQNLSASRPQDRQFILSSKKLLLSDSGFYLCAWRAPGTGGNTIYFGEGSWLTVV.

The V gene is TRBV6-2 or TRBV6-3, the J gene TRBJ2-7, with D uncertain. This CDR3 has 15 amino acids. Germline CDR1 MNHEY, CDR2 SVGEGT. V gave up 1 base and J gave up 2 bases, with 12 bases separating them. The CDR3 DNA sequence: TGTGCCAGCAGTTACTACGAGACGCTGACCTACGAGCAGTACTTC. Its protein is CASSYYETLTYEQYF.